The 32 T cell receptor beta chains presented below share a single source sample, sequenced in a study of spatial heterogeneity in lung cancer. Time point noted: sample taken at primary tumor resection. The study, taken as a whole, reports: Mutation tallies in tumors tracked expanded intratumoral alpha and beta TCR counts.

What these receptors recognize is not known. TCRdb fed the 5' RACE reads into MiXCR, producing one record per CDR3 protein. The sample holds more than 10,000 distinct CDR3 sequences, about an eighth seen once. Sequencing was performed on lung tumor tissue, taken at surgery. Every receptor here comes from a female donor with early-stage non-small cell lung cancer.

This clonotype was counted between two and nine times. The gene calls are TRBV7-9 and TRBJ2-5; 11 bases agree with TRBD2. This CDR3 contains 15 residues. V shed 1 base, J shed 5 bases, and the junction held 3 bases outside the gene matches. Germline CDR1 SEHNR, CDR2 FQNEAQ (reference sequence). This CDR3 is CASSLVLAGGETQYF. The CDR3 DNA reads TGTGCCAGCAGCTTAGTCCTAGCGGGGGGCGAGACCCAGTACTTC. Full variable domain (missing parts from reference TRBV7-9 and TRBJ2-5): DTGVSQNPRHKITKRGQNVTFRCDPISEHNRLYWYRQTLGQGPEFLTYFQNEAQLEKSRLLSDRFSAERPKGSFSTLEIQRTEQGDSAMYLCASSLVLAGGETQYFGPGTRLLVL.

In this sample, this clonotype turned up many times. The chain has TRBV3-1 and TRBJ2-3, with D perhaps matching TRBD1 or TRBD2 (7 bases each). CDR3 length equals 16 residues. The V end was cut by 1 base, the J end by 1 base, with 12 bases between. The V gene's germline CDR1 is LGHDT and CDR2 YNNKEL (reference sequence). The CDR3 spells CASSQGEGARTDTQYF. The CDR3 DNA reads TGTGCCAGCAGCCAAGGGGAGGGGGCTCGCACAGATACGCAGTATTTT.

The chain has TRBV20-1 and TRBJ2-3; TRBD2 matches 8 bases. This CDR3 has 15 residues. The V gene end was trimmed by 5 bases and the J gene end by 4 bases; junction bases not matched to a gene: 11. Germline lookup yields CDR1 DFQATT and CDR2 SNEGSKA (reference sequence). The CDR3 DNA is TGCAGTGCTGGACCGTTAGCGGGGAGAGCAGATACGCAGTATTTT. Protein product: CSAGPLAGRADTQYF.

This clonotype has ten or more counts. The chain employs TRBV20-1 and TRBJ1-5, with D possibly being TRBD1 (5 bases). Trimming cost V 6 bases and J 1 base, with 16 bases left between them. This CDR3 contains 15 residues. Germline-derived CDR1 and CDR2 are DFQATT and SNEGSKA (reference sequence). The CDR3 DNA is TGCAGTGCGACCCGAGGAGGGGCGAGCAATCAGCCCCAGCATTTT. It yields the protein CSATRGGASNQPQHF.

This clonotype was observed a handful of times. The chain links TRBV2 to TRBJ2-1; 15 nucleotides line up with TRBD2. With 7 bases clipped from V and 0 bases from J, the junction kept 10 bases outside the gene matches. Germline-derived CDR1 and CDR2 are SNHLY and FYNNEI. The CDR3 totals 19 residues. The CDR3 bases are TGTGCCAGCAAGGACCCGGGACTAGCGGGAGGTAGCTCCTACAATGAGCAGTTCTTC. This translates into CASKDPGLAGGSSYNEQFF.

This chain links TRBV28 with TRBJ2-3, with 7 bases matching TRBD2. The germline V gene has CDR1 MDHEN and CDR2 SYDVKM. V lost 7 bases, J lost 0 bases, and 4 bases stayed unmatched. CDR3 length equals 14 residues. CDR3: CASTRGGSTDTQYF. The CDR3 bases are TGTGCCAGCACCCGCGGGGGAAGCACAGATACGCAGTATTTT.

The chain uses TRBV5-1 and TRBJ2-1; D unresolved. The V and J ends lost 2 bases and 7 bases respectively, with 4 bases between them. Germline V gives CDR1 SGHRS, CDR2 YFSETQ. This CDR3 contains 11 residues. The CDR3 here is CASSFQNEQFF. CDR3 sequence (DNA): TGCGCCAGCAGCTTTCAAAATGAGCAGTTCTTC.

By sample fraction, this clonotype is medium-sized (0.01 to 0.1%). V is TRBV5-1 and J is TRBJ2-1; 11 nucleotides line up with TRBD1. Trimming at V came to 3 bases and at J to 6 bases, leaving 2 bases not matched to a gene. CDR1 and CDR2 from the germline V gene are SGHRS and YFSETQ. This CDR3 region has 14 residues. Here the CDR3 DNA reads TGCGCCAGCAGCTCCGGGACAGGGGGCAATGAGCAGTTCTTC. It translates to CASSSGTGGNEQFF.

Turning to this clonotype: A read error is likely, as this CDR3 ends without the conserved phenylalanine or tryptophan. This chain uses TRBV28 with TRBJ2-7; D tentatively fits TRBD1 or TRBD2 (5 bases each). V lost 6 bases and J lost 2, with 11 bases in between. CDR1 MDHEN and CDR2 SYDVKM come from the germline V gene. The CDR3 has 13 amino acids. The CDR3 nucleotides read TGTGCCAGCAGGTGGGACCCGACCTACGAGCAGTACTCC. It encodes CASRWDPTYEQYS.

Worth noting for this clonotype: A much larger clone lies a single base off, so this may be a read error. The gene calls are TRBV6-2 or TRBV6-3 and TRBJ2-2, with 7 bases lining up with TRBD2. The CDR3 consists of 16 residues. Germline V gene data show CDR1 as MNHEY and CDR2 as SVGEGT. In DNA, the CDR3 is TGTGTCAGCAGGGATTGGGCGGGAGCAGGAACCGGGGAGCTGTTTTTT. This encodes CVSRDWAGAGTGELFF.

By sample share, this clonotype is medium-sized. V gene TRBV7-2 combines with J gene TRBJ1-2; the D is unclear. The CDR3 sequence is 13 residues long. V lost 5 bases, J lost 3 bases, and 10 bases lay in between. Germline values: CDR1 SGHTA, CDR2 FQGNSA. CDR3 DNA sequence: TGTGCCAGCAGCCCCGCGAGGGACTATGGCTACACCTTC. This gives the protein CASSPARDYGYTF.

In this sample, this clonotype turned up a few times. This chain joins TRBV12-3 or TRBV12-4 and TRBJ2-1; 11 positions match TRBD1. V dropped 6 bases and J dropped 7; count of bases not matched to a gene: 8. The CDR3 has 15 residues. The CDR3 nucleotides are TGTGCCAGCAGCCTCGGGACAGGGGGGTGGAATGAGCAGTTCTTC. It codes for CASSLGTGGWNEQFF.

As for this clonotype: This could be a read error, since a much larger clone is one nucleotide away. V usage is TRBV5-5 and J usage is TRBJ2-1, with D perhaps TRBD1 (6 bases). The CDR3 consists of 13 residues. In germline, CDR1 is SGHKS, CDR2 YYEKEE (reference sequence). The CDR3 here is CVSSYHRDNEQFF. CDR3 bases: TGTGTCAGCAGCTACCACAGGGACAATGAGCAGTTCTTC.

This clonotype is medium-sized. The chain carries TRBV6-5 and TRBJ1-3; D is possibly TRBD1 (5 bases). Deletions cut 7 bases from V and 1 base from J, with 11 bases between. This CDR3 has 14 residues. Germline values: CDR1 MNHEY, CDR2 SVGAGI. In DNA, the CDR3 is TGTGCCAGCAAGGGACCTCTATCTGGAAACACCATATATTTT. Protein product: CASKGPLSGNTIYF.

This chain connects TRBV6-5 to TRBJ2-3, with 10 nucleotides matching TRBD2. Germline CDR1 MNHEY, CDR2 SVGAGI. The CDR3 totals 16 residues. J was trimmed by 1 base and V by 2 bases; bases with no gene match: 3. The CDR3 DNA reads as TGTGCCAGCAGTTACACTGGGACTAGCGGCACAGATACGCAGTATTTT. Translated, it gives CASSYTGTSGTDTQYF.

This clonotype ranks as medium-sized. This chain joins TRBV7-9 and TRBJ2-1; the match to TRBD2 covers 14 bases. This CDR3 contains 20 residues. J lost 0 bases, V lost 5 bases, and 12 bases had no gene match. Per the germline V gene, CDR1 is SEHNR and CDR2 is FQNEAQ (reference sequence). The CDR3: CASSPTPGLAGASSYNEQFF. CDR3 in DNA: TGTGCCAGCAGCCCTACTCCGGGACTAGCGGGGGCCTCCTCCTACAATGAGCAGTTCTTC.

In its sample, this clonotype was seen a few times. V and J are TRBV11-1 and TRBJ2-3; D is perhaps TRBD2 (7 bases). Deletions cut 7 bases from V and 2 bases from J, with 13 bases between. Per the germline V gene, CDR1 is SGHAT and CDR2 is FQDESV (reference sequence). The CDR3 contains 14 residues. The CDR3 here is CASTPAGATDTQYF. CDR3 nucleotides: TGTGCCAGCACACCGGCGGGGGCCACAGATACGCAGTATTTT.

This clonotype was detected ten times or more. The chain uses TRBV28 and TRBJ2-3; 10 bases align to TRBD1. Germline V lookup: CDR1 MDHEN, CDR2 SYDVKM. V shed 6 bases, J shed 3 bases, and the junction held 12 bases outside the gene matches. The CDR3 runs 17 residues. The CDR3 DNA follows: TGTGCCAGCAGCCGCGGACAGGGGGACAGGGATACAGATACGCAGTATTTT. This codes for CASSRGQGDRDTDTQYF.

In regard to this clonotype: A single base separates this from a much larger clone, so it may be a read error. The conserved phenylalanine or tryptophan is not found at the CDR3 terminus, so this likely reflects a read error. V usage is TRBV10-3 and J usage is TRBJ1-4; 9 nucleotides agree with TRBD1. The J segment lost 7 bases and the V segment lost 6 bases, leaving 9 bases of the junction unmatched. Per the germline V gene, CDR1 is ENHRY and CDR2 is SYGVKD. CDR3 length: 15 residues. CDR3 loop: CAIRSGTGRFEKLFV. As DNA, the CDR3 is TGTGCCATCAGGTCCGGGACAGGGCGATTTGAAAAACTGTTTGTT.

The CDR3 region is CASSLAFGEQFF. For the CDR3, the DNA is TGTGCCAGCTCCCTCGCATTCGGTGAGCAGTTCTTC. The rearrangement links TRBV18 to TRBJ2-1; D gene unclear. V was trimmed by 6 bases and J by 9 bases, leaving 12 bases between them. The germline gives CDR1 KGHSH, CDR2 LQKENI. The CDR3 runs 12 residues.

This clonotype has at least ten counts. The chain is built from TRBV9 and TRBJ2-7; 9 positions agree with TRBD2. The germline V gene has CDR1 SGDLS and CDR2 YYNGEE. J lost 3 bases, V lost 0 bases, and 1 base had no gene match. The CDR3 consists of 14 residues. The DNA for the CDR3 is TGTGCCAGCAGCGTAGGCGGGAGGGGCTACGAGCAGTACTTC. It translates to CASSVGGRGYEQYF.

In this sample, this clonotype turned up many times. J is TRBJ2-7 and V is TRBV4-1; D gene ambiguous. The CDR3 is 15 residues long. The germline V and J ends were trimmed by 5 bases and 0 bases, with 14 bases remaining between them. Germline CDR1 reads MGHRA; CDR2 reads YSYEKL. The CDR3 loop is CASSGSDGNSYEQYF. The CDR3 DNA reads as TGCGCCAGCAGCGGATCCGACGGAAACTCCTACGAGCAGTACTTC.

This chain connects TRBV27 to TRBJ2-5; 10 bases line up with TRBD2. The J segment lost 1 base and the V segment lost 6 bases, leaving 8 bases of the junction unmatched. The germline V gene encodes CDR1 MNHEY and CDR2 SMNVEV (reference sequence). The CDR3 totals 16 residues. CDR3 nucleotides: TGTGCCAGCAGACTTCTAGCGGGAGTCCCCCAAGAGACCCAGTACTTC. Its protein product is CASRLLAGVPQETQYF.

On this clonotype: This could be a read error, since a much larger clone is one nucleotide away. The chain employs TRBV9 and TRBJ2-7; D gene ambiguous. The CDR3 is made up of 13 amino acids. Germline CDR1 reads SGDLS; CDR2 reads YYNGEE. Here the CDR3 reads CASSVGNSYEQNF. The DNA for the CDR3 is TGTGCCAGCAGCGTAGGTAACAGCTACGAGCAGAACTTC.

The chain carries TRBV20-1 and TRBJ1-5, with 9 positions matching TRBD1. The CDR3 has 15 amino acids. V dropped 0 bases and J dropped 9; count of bases not matched to a gene: 9. CDR1 and CDR2 from the germline V gene are DFQATT and SNEGSKA (reference sequence). The CDR3 spells CSAREDRGPSRPQHF. CDR3 sequence (DNA): TGCAGTGCTAGAGAGGACAGGGGTCCCTCGAGGCCCCAGCATTTT.

This clonotype came up many times. The V and J genes are TRBV7-2 and TRBJ2-2; possible D gene TRBD1, 6 bases. The CDR3 is made up of 16 amino acids. V was shortened by 7 bases and J by 4 bases, with 19 bases between the two germline ends. The germline V gene encodes CDR1 SGHTA and CDR2 FQGNSA. The DNA for the CDR3 is TGTGCCAGCATACAGGACCAGCTAGGGGGCACCGGGGAGCTGTTTTTT. Translating gives CASIQDQLGGTGELFF.

This clonotype was detected a few times. J is TRBJ2-1 and V is TRBV6-6, with TRBD2 matching 16 bases. The CDR3 length is 19 residues. The J segment lost 1 base and the V segment lost 6 bases, leaving 9 bases of the junction unmatched. In germline, CDR1 is MNHNY, CDR2 SVGAGI (reference sequence). The CDR3 DNA is TGTGCCAGCAGAGGGACTAGCGGGAGGGTACAGGGGTCCTACAATGAGCAGTTCTTC. Its protein product is CASRGTSGRVQGSYNEQFF.

This clonotype qualifies as medium-sized. The gene calls are TRBV7-6 and TRBJ2-7; D unresolved. Germline loops: CDR1 SGHVS, CDR2 FNYEAQ. The germline V and J ends were trimmed by 1 base and 4 bases, with 5 bases remaining between them. This CDR3 spans 12 amino acids. The CDR3 DNA reads as TGTGCCAGCAGCTTAGTGGGTTACGAGCAGTACTTC. Its protein is CASSLVGYEQYF.

This clonotype is judged medium-sized. This chain links TRBV6-6 with TRBJ2-5, with D uncertain. This CDR3 is built from 12 residues. Germline loops: CDR1 MNHNY, CDR2 SVGAGI (reference sequence). Between the trimmed V and J ends, which lost 0 bases and 5 bases, there was a span of 4 bases. The CDR3 region has the DNA TGTGCCAGCAGTTACTCGTTTGAGACCCAGTACTTC. Translation gives CASSYSFETQYF.

The V gene is TRBV7-6, the J gene TRBJ1-1; a weak D match, TRBD1 (6 bases). From germline, CDR1 is SGHVS and CDR2 FNYEAQ. CDR3 length equals 16 residues. The V end lost 5 bases, the J end lost 1 base, and 17 bases lay between the germline ends. This chain's CDR3 is CASSQGRAARNTEAFF. Written as DNA, the CDR3 is TGTGCCAGCAGCCAGGGGAGGGCCGCTAGGAACACTGAAGCTTTCTTT.

This clonotype was found a few times. V is TRBV19 and J is TRBJ1-5; 8 positions agree with TRBD1. The CDR3 has 13 amino acids. V shed 6 bases, J shed 6 bases, and the junction held 4 bases outside the gene matches. Per the germline V gene, CDR1 is LNHDA and CDR2 is SQIVND (reference sequence). Here the CDR3 reads CASRETGVQPQHF. Written as DNA, the CDR3 is TGTGCCAGTAGGGAGACAGGGGTTCAGCCCCAGCATTTT.

This clonotype was detected many times. The chain has TRBV5-1 and TRBJ2-1; D may be TRBD2 (6 bases). V was shortened by 0 bases and J by 0 bases, with 10 bases between the two germline ends. CDR1 and CDR2 (germline): SGHRS, YFSETQ. The CDR3 sequence is 16 residues long. The CDR3 region has the DNA TGCGCCAGCAGCTTGGTGGCACTAGCCTCCTACAATGAGCAGTTCTTC. Residues: CASSLVALASYNEQFF. The full variable domain, its missing parts supplied by reference TRBV5-1 and TRBJ2-1, is KAGVTQTPRYLIKTRGQQVTLSCSPISGHRSVSWYQQTPGQGLQFLFEYFSETQRNKGNFPGRFSGRQFSNSRSEMNVSTLELGDSALYLCASSLVALASYNEQFFGPGTRLTVL.